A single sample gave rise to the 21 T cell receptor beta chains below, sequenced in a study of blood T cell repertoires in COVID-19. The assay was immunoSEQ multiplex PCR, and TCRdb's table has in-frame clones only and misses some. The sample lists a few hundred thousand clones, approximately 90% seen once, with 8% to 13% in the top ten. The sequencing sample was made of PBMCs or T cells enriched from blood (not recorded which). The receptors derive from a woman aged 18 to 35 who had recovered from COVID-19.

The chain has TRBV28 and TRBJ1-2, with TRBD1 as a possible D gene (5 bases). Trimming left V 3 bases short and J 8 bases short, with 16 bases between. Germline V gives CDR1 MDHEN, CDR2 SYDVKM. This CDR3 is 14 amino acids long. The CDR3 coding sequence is TGTGCCAGCAGTTTGCTTGGGGGGAATATGGGCTACACCTTC. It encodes CASSLLGGNMGYTF.

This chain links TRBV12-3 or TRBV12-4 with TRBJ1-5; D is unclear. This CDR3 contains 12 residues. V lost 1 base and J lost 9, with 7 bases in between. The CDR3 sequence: CASSLGGVPQHF. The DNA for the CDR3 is TGTGCCAGCAGTTTAGGGGGAGTGCCCCAGCATTTT.

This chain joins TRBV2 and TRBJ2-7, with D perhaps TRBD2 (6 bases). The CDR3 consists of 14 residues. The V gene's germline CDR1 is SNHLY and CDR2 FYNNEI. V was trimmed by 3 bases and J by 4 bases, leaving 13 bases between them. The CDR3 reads CASSDKRVEYEQYF. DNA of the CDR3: TGTGCCAGCAGTGACAAGCGGGTCGAGTACGAGCAGTACTTC.

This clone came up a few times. The CDR3 DNA reads TGTGCCAGCGGGGGGACGGAGTCCTACGAGCAGTACTTC. This gives the protein CASGGTESYEQYF. J is TRBJ2-7 and V is TRBV9, with D perhaps TRBD2 (6 bases). With 7 bases removed from V and 1 base from J, the gap between germline ends came to 12 bases. CDR1 SGDLS and CDR2 YYNGEE come from the germline V gene. This CDR3 has 13 residues.

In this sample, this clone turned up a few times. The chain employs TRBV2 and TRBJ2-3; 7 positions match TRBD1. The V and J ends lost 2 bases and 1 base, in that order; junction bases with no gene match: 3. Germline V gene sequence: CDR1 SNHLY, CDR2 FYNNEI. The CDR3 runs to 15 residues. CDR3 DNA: TGTGCCAGCAGTGAATGGCAGGGGGGCACAGATACGCAGTATTTT. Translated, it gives CASSEWQGGTDTQYF.

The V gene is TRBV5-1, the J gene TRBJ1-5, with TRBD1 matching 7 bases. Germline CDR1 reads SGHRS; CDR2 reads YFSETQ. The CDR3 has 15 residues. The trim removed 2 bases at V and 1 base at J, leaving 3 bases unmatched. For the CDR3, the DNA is TGCGCCAGCAGCTTTACAGGGGAGAGCAATCAGCCCCAGCATTTT. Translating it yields CASSFTGESNQPQHF.

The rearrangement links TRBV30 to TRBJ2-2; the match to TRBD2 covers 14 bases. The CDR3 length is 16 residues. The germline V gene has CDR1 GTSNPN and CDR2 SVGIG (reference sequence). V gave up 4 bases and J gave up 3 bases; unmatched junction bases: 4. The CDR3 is CAWTTSGGADTGELFF. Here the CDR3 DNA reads TGTGCCTGGACGACTAGCGGGGGGGCCGACACCGGGGAGCTGTTTTTT. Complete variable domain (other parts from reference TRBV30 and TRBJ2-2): SQTIHQWPATLVQPVGSPLSLECTVEGTSNPNLYWYRQAAGRGLQLLFYSVGIGQISSEVPQNLSASRPQDRQFILSSKKLLLSDSGFYLCAWTTSGGADTGELFFGEGSRLTVL.

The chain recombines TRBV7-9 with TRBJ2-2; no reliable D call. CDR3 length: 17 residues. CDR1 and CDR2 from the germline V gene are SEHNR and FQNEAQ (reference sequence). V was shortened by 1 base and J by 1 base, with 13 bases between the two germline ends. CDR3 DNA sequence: TGTGCCAGCAGCTTAGGGGCAGCCCCAGAGAACACCGGGGAGCTGTTTTTT. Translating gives CASSLGAAPENTGELFF.

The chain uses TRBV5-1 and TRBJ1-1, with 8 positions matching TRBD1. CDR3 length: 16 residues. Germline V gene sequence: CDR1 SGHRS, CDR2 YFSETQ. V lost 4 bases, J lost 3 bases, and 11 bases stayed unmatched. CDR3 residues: CASSLEGQGDYTEAFF. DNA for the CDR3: TGCGCCAGCAGCCTCGAAGGACAGGGAGATTACACTGAAGCTTTCTTT.

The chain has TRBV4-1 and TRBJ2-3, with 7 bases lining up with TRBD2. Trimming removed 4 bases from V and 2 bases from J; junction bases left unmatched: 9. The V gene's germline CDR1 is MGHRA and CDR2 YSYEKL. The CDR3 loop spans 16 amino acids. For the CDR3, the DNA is TGCGCCAGCAGCCTGACGGGGGGAGCGTCCACAGATACGCAGTATTTT. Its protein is CASSLTGGASTDTQYF.

CDR3 amino acids: CASSLAGTSGPNEQFF. CDR3 nucleotides: TGTGCCAGCAGCTTGGCCGGGACTAGCGGCCCCAATGAGCAGTTCTTC. V and J are TRBV5-8 and TRBJ2-1, with 11 bases that match TRBD2. The germline CDR1 and CDR2 sequences are SGHTS and YDEGEE. The CDR3 consists of 16 residues. Trimming removed 0 bases from V and 6 bases from J; junction bases left unmatched: 5.

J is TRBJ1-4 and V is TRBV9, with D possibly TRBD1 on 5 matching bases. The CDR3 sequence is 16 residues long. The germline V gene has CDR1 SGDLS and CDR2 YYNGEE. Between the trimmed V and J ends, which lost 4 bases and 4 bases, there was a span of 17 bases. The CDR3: CASSSGVGLSNEKLFF. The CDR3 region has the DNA TGTGCCAGCAGCTCCGGGGTGGGACTGAGTAATGAAAAACTGTTTTTT.

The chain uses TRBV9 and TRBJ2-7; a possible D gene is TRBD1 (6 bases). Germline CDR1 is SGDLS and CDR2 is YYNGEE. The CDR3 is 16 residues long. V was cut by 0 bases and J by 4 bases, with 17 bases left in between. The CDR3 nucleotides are TGTGCCAGCAGCGTAGCAGGGGTCGAAGAACTATACGAGCAGTACTTC. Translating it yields CASSVAGVEELYEQYF.

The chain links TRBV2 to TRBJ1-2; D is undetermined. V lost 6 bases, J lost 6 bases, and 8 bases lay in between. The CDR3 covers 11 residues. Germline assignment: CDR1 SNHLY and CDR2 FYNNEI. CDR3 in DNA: TGTGCCAGCAGCGTAGCGGATGGCTACACCTTC. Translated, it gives CASSVADGYTF.

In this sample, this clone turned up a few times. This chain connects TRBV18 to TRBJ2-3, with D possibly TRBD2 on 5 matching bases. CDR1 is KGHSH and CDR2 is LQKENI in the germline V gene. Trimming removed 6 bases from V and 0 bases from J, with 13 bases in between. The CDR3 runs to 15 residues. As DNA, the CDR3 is TGTGCCAGCTCGGGAGCGGAAACTAGCACAGATACGCAGTATTTT. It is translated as CASSGAETSTDTQYF.

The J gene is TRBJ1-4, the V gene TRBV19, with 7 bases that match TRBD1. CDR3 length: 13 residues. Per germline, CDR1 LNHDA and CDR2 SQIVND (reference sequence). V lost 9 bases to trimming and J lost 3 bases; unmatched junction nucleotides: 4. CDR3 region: CASTGVSNEKLFF. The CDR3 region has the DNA TGTGCCAGCACAGGGGTGTCTAATGAAAAACTGTTTTTT.

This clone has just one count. The CDR3 DNA sequence: TGTGCCACCAGCAGAGAGAGGGCATCGACGAATCAGCCCCAGCATTTT. As protein: CATSRERASTNQPQHF. The chain joins TRBV15 to TRBJ1-5; D is unclear. V was clipped by 0 bases and J by 4 bases, with 13 bases between them. The CDR3 loop spans 16 amino acids. CDR1 and CDR2 from the germline V gene are LNHNV and YYDKDF (reference sequence).

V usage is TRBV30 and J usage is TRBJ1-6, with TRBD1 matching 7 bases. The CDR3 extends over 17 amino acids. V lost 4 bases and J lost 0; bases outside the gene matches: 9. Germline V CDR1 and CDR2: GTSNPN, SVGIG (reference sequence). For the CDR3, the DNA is TGTGCCTGGACCCGGGACAGAACCAGCTCCTATAATTCACCCCTCCACTTT. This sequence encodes CAWTRDRTSSYNSPLHF. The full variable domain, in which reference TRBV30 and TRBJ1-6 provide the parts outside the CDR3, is SQTIHQWPATLVQPVGSPLSLECTVEGTSNPNLYWYRQAAGRGLQLLFYSVGIGQISSEVPQNLSASRPQDRQFILSSKKLLLSDSGFYLCAWTRDRTSSYNSPLHFGNGTRLTVT.

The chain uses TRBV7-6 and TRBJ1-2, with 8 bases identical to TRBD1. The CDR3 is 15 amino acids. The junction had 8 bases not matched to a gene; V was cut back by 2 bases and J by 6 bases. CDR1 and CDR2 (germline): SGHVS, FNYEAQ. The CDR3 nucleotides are TGTGCCAGCAGCTTAACCCTAAGGACAGGGAATGGCTACACCTTC. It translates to CASSLTLRTGNGYTF.

Here the CDR3 DNA reads TGCGCCAGCAGCCAATATACGGTCGCGGGTGACGCTGAAGCTTTCTTT. Translated: CASSQYTVAGDAEAFF. This chain uses TRBV4-1 with TRBJ1-1; D is ambiguous. The V gene lost 2 bases and the J gene lost 6 bases, with 19 bases spanning the gap. Germline V gene lookup returns CDR1 MGHRA and CDR2 YSYEKL. CDR3 length: 16 amino acids.

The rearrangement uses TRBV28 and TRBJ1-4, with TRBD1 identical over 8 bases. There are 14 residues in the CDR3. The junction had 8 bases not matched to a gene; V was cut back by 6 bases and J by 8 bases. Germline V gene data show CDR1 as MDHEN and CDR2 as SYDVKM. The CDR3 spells CASRIQGAGEKLFF. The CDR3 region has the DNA TGTGCCAGCAGAATCCAGGGGGCAGGAGAAAAACTGTTTTTT.